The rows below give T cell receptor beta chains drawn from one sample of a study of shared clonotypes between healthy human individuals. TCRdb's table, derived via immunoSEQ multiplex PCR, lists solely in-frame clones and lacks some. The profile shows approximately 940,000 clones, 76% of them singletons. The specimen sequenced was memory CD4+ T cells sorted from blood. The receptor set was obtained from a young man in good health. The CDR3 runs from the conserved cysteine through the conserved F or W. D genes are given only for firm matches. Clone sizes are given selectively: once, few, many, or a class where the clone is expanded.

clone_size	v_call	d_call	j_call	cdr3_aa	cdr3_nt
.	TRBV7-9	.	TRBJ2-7	CASSSSGSSYEQYF	TGTGCCAGCAGCTCGTCAGGATCCTCCTACGAGCAGTACTTC
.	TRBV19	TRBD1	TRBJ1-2	CASSILGGGGIYGYTF	TGTGCCAGTAGTATTCTCGGCGGAGGGGGCATTTATGGCTACACCTTC
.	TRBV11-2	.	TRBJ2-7	CASSVRGSGRTTGEQYF	TGTGCCAGCAGCGTAAGGGGGAGCGGCAGGACAACTGGCGAGCAGTACTTC
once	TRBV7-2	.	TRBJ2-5	CASSLAFSYGETQYF	TGTGCCAGCAGCTTAGCTTTTAGCTATGGAGAGACCCAGTACTTC
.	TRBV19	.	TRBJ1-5	CASSTGSGRNQPQHF	TGTGCCAGTAGTACAGGGTCGGGGCGCAATCAGCCCCAGCATTTT
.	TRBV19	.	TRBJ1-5	CASSPGAAYSNQPQHF	TGTGCCAGTAGCCCGGGGGCGGCCTATAGCAATCAGCCCCAGCATTTT
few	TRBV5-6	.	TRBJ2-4	CASFQTPKNIQYF	TGTGCCAGCTTTCAAACTCCCAAAAACATTCAGTACTTC
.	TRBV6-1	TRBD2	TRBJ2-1	CASTREGRNEQFF	TGTGCCAGCACACGGGAGGGGCGGAATGAGCAGTTCTTC
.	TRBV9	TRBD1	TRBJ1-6	CASSPGTGGGSPLHF	TGTGCCAGCAGCCCCGGGACAGGGGGGGGTTCACCCCTCCACTTT
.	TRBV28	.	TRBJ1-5	CASINLGYSNQPQHF	TGTGCCAGCATTAATCTTGGGTATAGCAATCAGCCCCAGCATTTT
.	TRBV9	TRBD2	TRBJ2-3	CASSVRTSGGKDTQYF	TGTGCCAGCAGCGTACGGACTAGCGGGGGTAAAGATACGCAGTATTTT
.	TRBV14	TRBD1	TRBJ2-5	CASSPPGQGGETQYF	TGTGCCAGCAGCCCACCCGGACAGGGCGGAGAGACCCAGTACTTC
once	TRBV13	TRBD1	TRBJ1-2	CASSWAYSDRGETF	TGTGCCAGCAGCTGGGCGTACTCGGACAGGGGGGAGACCTTC
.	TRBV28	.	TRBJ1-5	CASSLGRVFNQPQHF	TGTGCCAGCAGTTTAGGGAGGGTATTCAATCAGCCCCAGCATTTT
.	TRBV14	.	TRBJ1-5	CASSQPPGPQHF	TGTGCCAGCAGCCAACCTCCCGGCCCCCAGCATTTT
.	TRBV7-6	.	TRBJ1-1	CASSGFEDTEAFF	TGTGCCAGCAGCGGGTTTGAAGACACTGAAGCTTTCTTT
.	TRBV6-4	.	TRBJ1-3	CASSEYEHGNTIYF	TGTGCCAGCAGTGAGTATGAGCATGGAAACACCATATATTTT
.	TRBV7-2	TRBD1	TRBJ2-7	CASSSRGTGIYEQYF	TGTGCCAGCAGTTCTCGCGGGACAGGGATCTACGAGCAGTACTTC
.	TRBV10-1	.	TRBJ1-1	CASSEGGSMNTEAFF	TGCGCCAGCAGTGAGGGGGGTTCCATGAACACTGAAGCTTTCTTT
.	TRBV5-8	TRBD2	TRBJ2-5	CASSSGTSGGTNRETQYF	TGTGCCAGCAGCTCCGGGACTAGCGGGGGGACCAACCGGGAGACCCAGTACTTC
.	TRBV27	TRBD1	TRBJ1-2	CASSLTGGIYGYTF	TGTGCCAGCAGTTTGACAGGGGGCATCTATGGCTACACCTTC
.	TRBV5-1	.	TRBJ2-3	CASAWRVATDTQYF	TGCGCCAGCGCGTGGCGGGTCGCCACAGATACGCAGTATTTT
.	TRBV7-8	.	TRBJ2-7	CASSSPGWTEQYF	TGTGCCAGCAGCTCACCTGGCTGGACGGAGCAGTACTTC
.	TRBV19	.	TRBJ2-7	CASSIEGRWGLYEQYF	TGTGCCAGTAGTATTGAAGGGCGATGGGGCCTCTACGAGCAGTACTTC
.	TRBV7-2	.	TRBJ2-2	CASSSSGNTGELFF	TGTGCCAGCAGCTCCTCCGGTAACACCGGGGAGCTGTTTTTT
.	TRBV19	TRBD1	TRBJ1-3	CASSDRVPGNTIYF	TGTGCCAGCAGTGACAGGGTGCCTGGAAACACCATATATTTT
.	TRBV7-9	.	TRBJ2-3	CASSAGQRSTDTQYF	TGTGCCAGCAGCGCAGGACAGCGTAGCACAGATACGCAGTATTTT
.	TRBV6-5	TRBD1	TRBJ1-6	CASRMTGVYNSPLHF	TGTGCCAGCAGGATGACAGGGGTCTATAATTCACCCCTCCACTTT
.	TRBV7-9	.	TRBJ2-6	CASSRQGPKTGANVLTF	TGTGCCAGCAGCCGCCAGGGGCCCAAGACAGGGGCCAACGTCCTGACTTTC
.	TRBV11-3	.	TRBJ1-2	CASRKRTGGPEYGYTF	TGTGCCAGCAGGAAAAGAACGGGGGGCCCGGAGTATGGCTACACCTTC
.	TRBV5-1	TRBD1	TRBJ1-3	CASSLASGGTGNTIYF	TGCGCCAGCAGCTTGGCCTCAGGGGGCACGGGAAACACCATATATTTT
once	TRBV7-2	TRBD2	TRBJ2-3	CASSLSGRSTDTQYF	TGTGCCAGCAGCTTAAGCGGGAGATCGACAGATACGCAGTATTTT
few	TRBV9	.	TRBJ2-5	CASNQGSQETQYF	TGTGCCAGCAACCAAGGGAGCCAAGAGACCCAGTACTTC
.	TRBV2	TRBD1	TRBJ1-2	CASSDTTTGGDGYTF	TGTGCCAGCAGTGACACTACGACAGGGGGCGATGGCTACACCTTC
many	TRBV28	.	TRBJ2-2	CASSLSGTRAGELFF	TGTGCCAGCAGCTTATCCGGGACCCGCGCCGGGGAGCTGTTTTTT
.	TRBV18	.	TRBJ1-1	CASSLGNPNTEAFF	TGTGCCAGCTCACTGGGTAACCCGAACACTGAAGCTTTCTTT
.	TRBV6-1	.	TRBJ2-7	CATTGLSYEQYF	TGTGCCACCACAGGTCTCTCCTACGAGCAGTACTTC
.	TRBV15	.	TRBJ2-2	CATSWDGNTGELFF	TGTGCCACCAGCTGGGACGGTAACACCGGGGAGCTGTTTTTT
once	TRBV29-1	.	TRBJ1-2	CSVVLLGSNGYTF	TGCAGCGTTGTATTGCTGGGATCTAATGGCTACACCTTC
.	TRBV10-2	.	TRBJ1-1	CASRGGSRTTEAFF	TGCGCCAGCAGGGGGGGGAGTCGGACGACTGAAGCTTTCTTT
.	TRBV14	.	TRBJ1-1	CASSHPTVNTEAFF	TGTGCCAGCAGCCATCCGACGGTGAACACTGAAGCTTTCTTT
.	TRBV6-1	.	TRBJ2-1	CASSERSNEQFF	TGTGCCAGCAGTGAAAGATCAAATGAGCAGTTCTTC
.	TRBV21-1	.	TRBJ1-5	CASIRGFYSNQPQHF	TGTGCCAGCATTAGGGGATTTTATAGCAATCAGCCCCAGCATTTT
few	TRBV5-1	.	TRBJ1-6	CASSLTGEANSPLHF	TGCGCCAGCAGCTTGACAGGAGAGGCTAATTCACCCCTCCACTTT
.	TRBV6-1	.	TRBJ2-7	CASSRDATYEQYF	TGTGCCAGCAGCCGGGACGCCACCTACGAGCAGTACTTC
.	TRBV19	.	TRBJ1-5	CASRETGTLAQPQHF	TGTGCCAGTAGAGAAACAGGGACTCTGGCTCAGCCCCAGCATTTT
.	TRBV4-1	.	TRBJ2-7	CASSHARHPDSDYEQYF	TGCGCCAGCAGCCATGCACGTCACCCAGATAGCGACTACGAGCAGTACTTC
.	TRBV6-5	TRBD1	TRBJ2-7	CATYDRGAGAQYF	TGTGCCACCTACGACAGGGGGGCAGGGGCGCAGTACTTC
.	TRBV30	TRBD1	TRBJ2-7	CAWSVVRTGREQYF	TGTGCCTGGAGTGTTGTGCGGACAGGGCGCGAGCAGTACTTC
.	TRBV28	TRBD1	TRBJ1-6	CASRGMTGLGSPLHF	TGTGCCAGCAGGGGCATGACAGGGTTAGGTTCACCCCTCCACTTT
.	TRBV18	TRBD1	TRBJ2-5	CASSLGTGDAETQYF	TGTGCCAGCTCACTGGGGACAGGTGATGCGGAGACCCAGTACTTC
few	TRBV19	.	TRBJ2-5	CATKPLGGGEETQYF	TGTGCCACCAAACCCCTGGGGGGGGGCGAAGAGACCCAGTACTTC
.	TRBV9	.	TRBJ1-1	CASSVAQFNTEAFF	TGTGCCAGCAGCGTAGCACAGTTCAACACTGAAGCTTTCTTT
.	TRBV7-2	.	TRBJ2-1	CASSLLNEQFF	TGTGCCAGCAGCCTGCTCAATGAGCAGTTCTTC
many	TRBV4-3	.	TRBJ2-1	CASSPTVYNEQFF	TGCGCCAGCAGCCCGACAGTCTACAATGAGCAGTTCTTC
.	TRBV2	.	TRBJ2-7	CASKRGVTYEQYF	TGTGCCAGCAAGAGGGGCGTCACGTACGAGCAGTACTTC
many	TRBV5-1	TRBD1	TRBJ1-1	CASSVTGRGPEAFF	TGCGCCAGCAGCGTTACAGGCAGGGGGCCTGAAGCTTTCTTT
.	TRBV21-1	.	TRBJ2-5	CWTWFLGETQYF	TGTTGGACGTGGTTCCTCGGGGAGACCCAGTACTTC
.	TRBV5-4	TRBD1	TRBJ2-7	CASSNEGQGREQYF	TGTGCCAGCAGCAACGAGGGACAGGGACGCGAGCAGTACTTC
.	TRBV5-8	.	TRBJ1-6	CASSLEVIFNSPLHF	TGTGCCAGCAGCCTGGAGGTGATCTTTAATTCACCCCTCCACTTT